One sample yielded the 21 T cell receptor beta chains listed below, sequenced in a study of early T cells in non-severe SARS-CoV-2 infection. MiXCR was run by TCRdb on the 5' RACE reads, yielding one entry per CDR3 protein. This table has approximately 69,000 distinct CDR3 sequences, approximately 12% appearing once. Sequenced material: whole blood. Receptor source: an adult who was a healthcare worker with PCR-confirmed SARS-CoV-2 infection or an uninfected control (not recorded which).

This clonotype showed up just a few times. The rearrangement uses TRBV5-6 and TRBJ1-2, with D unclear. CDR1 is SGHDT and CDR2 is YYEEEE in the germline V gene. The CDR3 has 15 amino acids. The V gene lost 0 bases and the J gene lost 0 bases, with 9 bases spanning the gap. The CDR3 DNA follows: TGTGCCAGCAGCTTGGGACACCCAGCTAACTATGGCTACACCTTC. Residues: CASSLGHPANYGYTF.

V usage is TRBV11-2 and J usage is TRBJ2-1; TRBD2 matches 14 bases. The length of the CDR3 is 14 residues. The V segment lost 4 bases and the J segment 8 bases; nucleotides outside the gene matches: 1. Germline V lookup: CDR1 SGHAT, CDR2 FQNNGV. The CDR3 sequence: CASSWTSGRYEQFF. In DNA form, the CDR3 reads TGTGCCAGCAGCTGGACTAGCGGGAGGTATGAGCAGTTCTTC.

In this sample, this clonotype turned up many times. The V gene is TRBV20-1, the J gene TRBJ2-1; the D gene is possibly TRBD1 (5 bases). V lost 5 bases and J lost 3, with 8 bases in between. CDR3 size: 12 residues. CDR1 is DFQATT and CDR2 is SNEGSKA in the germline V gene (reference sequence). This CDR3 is CSALDNYNEQFF. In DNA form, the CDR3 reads TGCAGTGCTTTGGACAACTACAATGAGCAGTTCTTC.

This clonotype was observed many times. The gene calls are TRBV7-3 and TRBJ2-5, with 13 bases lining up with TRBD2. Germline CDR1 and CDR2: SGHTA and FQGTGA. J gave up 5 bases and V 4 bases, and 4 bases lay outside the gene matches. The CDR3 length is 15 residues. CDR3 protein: CASSYGLAGDETQYF. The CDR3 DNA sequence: TGTGCCAGCAGCTACGGACTAGCGGGAGATGAGACCCAGTACTTC.

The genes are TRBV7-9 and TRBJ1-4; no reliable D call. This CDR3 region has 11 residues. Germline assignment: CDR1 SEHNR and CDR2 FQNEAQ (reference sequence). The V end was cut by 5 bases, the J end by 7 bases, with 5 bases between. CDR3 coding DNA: TGTGCCAGCAGCCGAATTGAAAAACTGTTTTTT. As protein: CASSRIEKLFF.

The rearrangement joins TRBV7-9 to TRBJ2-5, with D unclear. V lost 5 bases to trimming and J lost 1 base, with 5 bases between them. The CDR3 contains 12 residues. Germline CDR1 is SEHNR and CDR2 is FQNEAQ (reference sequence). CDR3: CASSPGQETQYF. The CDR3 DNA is TGTGCCAGCAGCCCGGGCCAAGAGACCCAGTACTTC.

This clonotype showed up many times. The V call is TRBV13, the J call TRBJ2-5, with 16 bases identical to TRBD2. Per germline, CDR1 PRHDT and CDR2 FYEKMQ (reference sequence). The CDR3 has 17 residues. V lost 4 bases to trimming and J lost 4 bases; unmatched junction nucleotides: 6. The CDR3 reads CASSSGTSGGAAETQYF. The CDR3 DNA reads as TGTGCCAGCAGCTCCGGGACTAGCGGGGGGGCAGCAGAGACCCAGTACTTC.

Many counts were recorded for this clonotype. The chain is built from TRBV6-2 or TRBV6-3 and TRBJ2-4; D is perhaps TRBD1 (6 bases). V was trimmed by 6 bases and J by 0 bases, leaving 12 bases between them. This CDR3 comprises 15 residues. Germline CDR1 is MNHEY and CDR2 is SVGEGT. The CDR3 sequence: CASRDRYLAKNIQYF. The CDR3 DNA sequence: TGTGCCAGCAGGGACAGATACCTAGCCAAAAACATTCAGTACTTC.

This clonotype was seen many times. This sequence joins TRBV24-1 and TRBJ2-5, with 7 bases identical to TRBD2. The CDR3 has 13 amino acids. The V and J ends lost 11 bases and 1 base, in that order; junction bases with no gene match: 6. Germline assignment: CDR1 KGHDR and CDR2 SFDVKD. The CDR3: CAKLAGLQETQYF. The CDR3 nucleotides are TGTGCCAAGTTAGCGGGCCTCCAAGAGACCCAGTACTTC.

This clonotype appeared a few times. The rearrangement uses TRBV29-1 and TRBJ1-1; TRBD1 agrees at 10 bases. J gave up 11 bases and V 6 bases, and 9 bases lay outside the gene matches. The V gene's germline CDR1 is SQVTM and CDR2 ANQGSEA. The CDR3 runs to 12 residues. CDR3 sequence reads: CSVPDRGAGAFF. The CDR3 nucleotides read TGCAGCGTGCCGGACAGGGGGGCTGGTGCTTTCTTT. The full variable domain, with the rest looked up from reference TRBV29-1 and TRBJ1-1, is SAVISQKPSRDICQRGTSLTIQCQVDSQVTMMFWYRQQPGQSLTLIATANQGSEATYESGFVIDKFPISRPNLTFSTLTVSNMSPEDSSIYLCSVPDRGAGAFFGQGTRLTVV.

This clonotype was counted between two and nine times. CDR3 DNA sequence: TGCAGTGCTAGAGATCGGAGGGAGCATAATTCACCCCTCCACTTT. It translates to CSARDRREHNSPLHF. The chain links TRBV20-1 to TRBJ1-6; D remains unclear. The CDR3 totals 15 residues. V was trimmed by 0 bases and J by 5 bases, leaving 11 bases between them. The germline V gene has CDR1 DFQATT and CDR2 SNEGSKA (reference sequence).

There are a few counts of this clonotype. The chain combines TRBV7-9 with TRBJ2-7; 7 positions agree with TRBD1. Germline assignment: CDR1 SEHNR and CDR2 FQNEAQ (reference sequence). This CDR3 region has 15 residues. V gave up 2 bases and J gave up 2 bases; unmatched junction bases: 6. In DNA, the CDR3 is TGTGCCAGCAGCTTAAACAGGGGTGGCCCCTACGAGCAGTACTTC. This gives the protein CASSLNRGGPYEQYF.

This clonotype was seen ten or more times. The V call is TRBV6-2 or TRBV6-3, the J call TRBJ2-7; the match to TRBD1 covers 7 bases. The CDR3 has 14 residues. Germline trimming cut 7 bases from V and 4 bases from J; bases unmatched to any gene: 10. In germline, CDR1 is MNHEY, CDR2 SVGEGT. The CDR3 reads CASTPRDRIYEQYF. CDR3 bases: TGTGCCAGCACTCCCCGGGACAGAATTTACGAGCAGTACTTC.

The CDR3 loop reads CASSWRGGTEAFF. CDR3 bases: TGTGCCAGCAGCTGGCGGGGAGGAACTGAAGCTTTCTTT. The rearrangement joins TRBV9 to TRBJ1-1; no clear D. Trimming removed 4 bases at V and 5 bases at J, with 12 bases between. This CDR3 is built from 13 residues. Per germline, CDR1 SGDLS and CDR2 YYNGEE.

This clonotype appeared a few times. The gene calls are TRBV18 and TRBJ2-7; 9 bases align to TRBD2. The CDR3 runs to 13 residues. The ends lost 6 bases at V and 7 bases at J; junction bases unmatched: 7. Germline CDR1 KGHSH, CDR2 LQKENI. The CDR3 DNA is TGTGCCAGCTCTTTAGCGGGAGATAGGGAGCAGTACTTC. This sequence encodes CASSLAGDREQYF.

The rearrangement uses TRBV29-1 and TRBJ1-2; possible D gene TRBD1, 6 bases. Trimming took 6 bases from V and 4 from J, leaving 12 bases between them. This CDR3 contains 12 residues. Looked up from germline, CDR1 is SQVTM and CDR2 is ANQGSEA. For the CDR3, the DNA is TGCAGCGTCCTCAGGGGCCGCTATGGCTACACCTTC. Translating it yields CSVLRGRYGYTF.

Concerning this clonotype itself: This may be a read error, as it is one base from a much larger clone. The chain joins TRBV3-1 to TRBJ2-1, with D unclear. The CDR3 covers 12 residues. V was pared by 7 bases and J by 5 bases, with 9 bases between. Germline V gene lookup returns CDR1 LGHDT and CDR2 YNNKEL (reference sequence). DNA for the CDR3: TGTGCCAGCAACCACACTAACAATGAGCAGTTCTTC. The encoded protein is CASNHTNNEQFF.

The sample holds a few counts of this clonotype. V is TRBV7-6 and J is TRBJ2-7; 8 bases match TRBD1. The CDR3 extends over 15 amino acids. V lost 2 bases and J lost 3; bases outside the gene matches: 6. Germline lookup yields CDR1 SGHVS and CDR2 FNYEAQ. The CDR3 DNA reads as TGTGCCAGCAGCTTAACCGGACAGGGTTTCTACGAGCAGTACTTC. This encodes CASSLTGQGFYEQYF.

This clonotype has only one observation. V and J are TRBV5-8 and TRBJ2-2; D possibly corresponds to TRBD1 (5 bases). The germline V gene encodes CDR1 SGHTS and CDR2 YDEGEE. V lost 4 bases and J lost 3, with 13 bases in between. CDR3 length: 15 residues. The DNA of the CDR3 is TGTGCCAGCAGCGCCAGGGTATTGCACACCGGGGAGCTGTTTTTT. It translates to CASSARVLHTGELFF.

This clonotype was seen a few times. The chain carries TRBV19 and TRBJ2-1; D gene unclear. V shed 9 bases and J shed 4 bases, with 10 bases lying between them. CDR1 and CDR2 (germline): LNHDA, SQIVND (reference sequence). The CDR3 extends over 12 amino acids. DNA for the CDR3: TGTGCCAGCACCGGAAAGTACAATGAGCAGTTCTTC. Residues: CASTGKYNEQFF.

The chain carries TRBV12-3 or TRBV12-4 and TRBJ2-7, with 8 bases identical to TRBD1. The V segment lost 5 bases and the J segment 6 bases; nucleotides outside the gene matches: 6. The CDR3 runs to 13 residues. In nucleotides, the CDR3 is TGTGCCAGCAGTCCCCAACAGGGGGTCGAGCAGTACTTC. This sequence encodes CASSPQQGVEQYF.